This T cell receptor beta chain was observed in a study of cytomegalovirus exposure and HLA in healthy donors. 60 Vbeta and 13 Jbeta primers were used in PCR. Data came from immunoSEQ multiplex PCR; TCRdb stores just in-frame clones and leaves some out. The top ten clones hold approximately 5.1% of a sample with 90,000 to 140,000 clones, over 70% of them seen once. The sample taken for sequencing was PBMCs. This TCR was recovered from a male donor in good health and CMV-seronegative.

CDR3 protein: CASSSYPGQVTYGYTF. The CDR3 DNA follows: TGTGCCAGCAGCTCCTATCCGGGACAGGTCACTTATGGCTACACCTTC. The chain joins TRBV5-6 to TRBJ1-2; 8 bases line up with TRBD1. The ends lost 3 bases at V and 5 bases at J; junction bases unmatched: 12. Germline lookup yields CDR1 SGHDT and CDR2 YYEEEE. The CDR3 totals 16 residues.